The 21 T cell receptor beta chains presented below share a single source sample, sequenced in a study of Ad26.COV2.S vaccination and SARS-CoV-2 variants. Assay used: immunoSEQ multiplex PCR; TCRdb lists only in-frame clones, some missing. The profile shows hundreds of thousands of clones, roughly 90% of them singletons. The sample's treatment: approximately 18 received Ad26.COV2.S at low or high dose, single or two shots; 5 received placebo; per-sample allocation not given. Collection of the samples took place on day 63 after the first injection of vaccine or placebo. This specimen was peripheral blood, taken in a trial of Ad26.COV2.S vaccine versus placebo. Source of these receptors: a person between 18 and 59 years old who received the Ad26.COV2.S COVID-19 vaccine or a placebo.

The genes are TRBV27 and TRBJ2-1, with D perhaps TRBD2 (7 bases). The CDR3 contains 16 residues. Per the germline V gene, CDR1 is MNHEY and CDR2 is SMNVEV (reference sequence). The germline V and J ends were trimmed by 6 bases and 8 bases, with 23 bases remaining between them. CDR3 residues: CASSRREGGPGDEQFF. CDR3 DNA sequence: TGTGCCAGCAGCCGGAGGGAGGGGGGCCCCGGCGATGAGCAGTTCTTC.

The J gene is TRBJ1-1, the V gene TRBV30; a weak D match, TRBD1 (6 bases). The V gene lost 3 bases and the J gene lost 3 bases, with 8 bases spanning the gap. CDR1 and CDR2 (germline): GTSNPN, SVGIG (reference sequence). The CDR3 totals 12 residues. This CDR3 is CAWRQGYTEAFF. Here the CDR3 DNA reads TGTGCCTGGAGGCAGGGGTACACTGAAGCTTTCTTT.

The sample holds a few counts of this clone. The V and J genes are TRBV20-1 and TRBJ2-7; TRBD2 agrees at 11 bases. This CDR3 is 15 amino acids long. V shed 5 bases, J shed 5 bases, and the junction held 11 bases outside the gene matches. Germline CDR1 DFQATT, CDR2 SNEGSKA (reference sequence). This CDR3 reads CSAGGLAGGVDEQYF. DNA for the CDR3: TGCAGTGCTGGTGGGCTAGCGGGAGGAGTTGACGAGCAGTACTTC.

The chain combines TRBV6-5 with TRBJ2-3; D may be TRBD2 (6 bases). The CDR3 spans 16 residues. The V gene lost 4 bases and the J gene lost 4 bases, with 18 bases spanning the gap. Germline V lookup: CDR1 MNHEY, CDR2 SVGAGI. CDR3 loop: CASSSPGLRPSDTQYF. The CDR3 bases are TGTGCCAGCAGTTCCCCGGGACTCAGACCCTCAGATACGCAGTATTTT.

V gene TRBV5-1 combines with J gene TRBJ1-1; unclear D gene. Per the germline V gene, CDR1 is SGHRS and CDR2 is YFSETQ. Trimming pared 4 bases from V and 1 base from J, leaving 11 bases between. There are 14 residues in the CDR3. In DNA form, the CDR3 reads TGCGCCAGCAGCCTGGGGTGGGCGAACACTGAAGCTTTCTTT. It specifies CASSLGWANTEAFF.

This clone has a single count. This sequence joins TRBV6-6 and TRBJ1-1; D is ambiguous. The CDR3 has 14 amino acids. Per the germline V gene, CDR1 is MNHNY and CDR2 is SVGAGI (reference sequence). Trimming shortened V by 0 bases and J by 4 bases, and 9 bases separated the two germline ends. CDR3 DNA: TGTGCCAGCAGTTACTCGACTGCCAGCACTGAAGCTTTCTTT. Translating it yields CASSYSTASTEAFF.

The chain is built from TRBV7-9 and TRBJ2-7; weak D call: TRBD1 (6 bases). The CDR3 extends over 14 amino acids. CDR1 SEHNR and CDR2 FQNEAQ come from the germline V gene (reference sequence). Between the trimmed V and J ends, which lost 2 bases and 4 bases, there was a span of 12 bases. In nucleotides, the CDR3 is TGTGCCAGCAGCTTACAGGGGCCCGGGTACGAGCAGTACTTC. Amino acids: CASSLQGPGYEQYF.

This chain uses TRBV2 with TRBJ2-7, with 10 bases that match TRBD2. Germline V lookup: CDR1 SNHLY, CDR2 FYNNEI. V dropped 6 bases and J dropped 2; count of bases not matched to a gene: 19. The CDR3 runs 19 residues. The CDR3, as DNA: TGTGCCAGCAGGGGATTCGGTCTAGCGGGAGAGATTCTTACCTACGAGCAGTACTTC. The encoded protein is CASRGFGLAGEILTYEQYF.

The chain links TRBV10-3 to TRBJ1-2, with D hard to call. Germline CDR1 is ENHRY and CDR2 is SYGVKD. The germline V and J ends were trimmed by 4 bases and 3 bases, with 9 bases remaining between them. CDR3 length equals 13 residues. CDR3 amino acids: CAISGGEHYGYTF. The CDR3 DNA reads as TGTGCCATCAGTGGCGGGGAACACTATGGCTACACCTTC.

This chain connects TRBV14 to TRBJ1-1; TRBD1 might be the D (5 bases). The CDR3 spans 15 residues. Germline V gene sequence: CDR1 SGHDN, CDR2 FVKESK. V gave up 0 bases and J gave up 1 base, with 9 bases separating them. The CDR3 bases are TGTGCCAGCAGCCAAGAGGGAGGGGAGAACACTGAAGCTTTCTTT. The encoded protein is CASSQEGGENTEAFF.

The chain links TRBV7-8 to TRBJ2-2; possible D gene TRBD2, 7 bases. Germline values: CDR1 SGHVS, CDR2 FQNEAQ. The V and J ends lost 11 bases and 6 bases respectively, with 22 bases between them. The CDR3 runs 15 residues. CDR3 DNA: TGTGCCGGGGGGGGGACACTGCGTACGGCCGGGGAGCTGTTTTTT. Protein sequence: CAGGGTLRTAGELFF. Using reference TRBV7-8 and TRBJ2-2 for the parts outside the CDR3, the full variable domain is GAGVSQSPRYKVAKRGQDVALRCDPISGHVSLFWYQQALGQGPEFLTYFQNEAQLDKSGLPSDRFFAERPEGSVSTLKIQRTQQEDSAVYLCAGGGTLRTAGELFFGEGSRLTVL.

In its sample, this clone was seen a few times. CDR3 in DNA: TGTGCCAGCCAGCAGGGGCATGGCTACACCTTC. This gives the protein CASQQGHGYTF. The chain couples TRBV6-5 to TRBJ1-2; tentative D call: TRBD1 (6 bases). The CDR3 has 11 residues. From germline, CDR1 is MNHEY and CDR2 SVGAGI. V was trimmed by 8 bases and J by 6 bases, leaving 10 bases between them.

In regard to this clone: Other DNA sequences in the same sample also yield this CDR3. This sequence joins TRBV20-1 and TRBJ2-5; D might be TRBD2 (6 bases). With 3 bases removed from V and 4 bases from J, the gap between germline ends came to 6 bases. The CDR3 is 11 residues long. The germline gives CDR1 DFQATT, CDR2 SNEGSKA (reference sequence). For the CDR3, the DNA is TGCAGTGCTAGGGGGGGAGAGACCCAGTACTTC. It encodes CSARGGETQYF.

J is TRBJ2-7 and V is TRBV28; D is uncertain. Germline CDR1 and CDR2: MDHEN and SYDVKM. This CDR3 has 14 residues. V was pared by 2 bases and J by 3 bases, with 11 bases between. The CDR3 region has the DNA TGTGCCAGCAGTTTACCCCAGGCTATCTACGAGCAGTACTTC. It yields the protein CASSLPQAIYEQYF. Complete variable domain (other parts from reference TRBV28 and TRBJ2-7): DVKVTQSSRYLVKRTGEKVFLECVQDMDHENMFWYRQDPGLGLRLIYFSYDVKMKEKGDIPEGYSVSREKKERFSLILESASTNQTSMYLCASSLPQAIYEQYFGPGTRLTVT.

The J gene is TRBJ2-1, the V gene TRBV6-5; TRBD1 agrees at 9 bases. This CDR3 has 13 residues. Unmatched junction bases numbered 2, after V lost 7 bases and J lost 4 bases. CDR1 and CDR2 (germline): MNHEY, SVGAGI. DNA of the CDR3: TGTGCCAGCAAAGACAGGGGGTACAATGAGCAGTTCTTC. Translated, it gives CASKDRGYNEQFF.

The chain links TRBV2 to TRBJ2-1; TRBD1 matches 7 bases. V was clipped by 5 bases and J by 2 bases; unmatched bases: 6. This CDR3 region has 15 residues. The germline V gene encodes CDR1 SNHLY and CDR2 FYNNEI. CDR3 loop: CASSNDRETYNEQFF. The CDR3 nucleotides are TGTGCCAGCAGTAACGACAGGGAGACCTACAATGAGCAGTTCTTC.

The chain is built from TRBV7-8 and TRBJ1-5, with unresolved D. Germline V gene data show CDR1 as SGHVS and CDR2 as FQNEAQ. The V end lost 4 bases, the J end lost 2 bases, and 9 bases lay between the germline ends. CDR3 length: 14 amino acids. The CDR3 sequence: CASSYGLGNQPQHF. CDR3 sequence (DNA): TGTGCCAGCAGCTATGGTCTCGGCAATCAGCCCCAGCATTTT.

About this clone itself: This sample includes further DNA sequences coding for the same CDR3. This CDR3 reads CASSYGRGYEQYF. The CDR3 coding sequence is TGTGCCAGCAGTTACGGCAGGGGCTACGAGCAGTACTTC. V usage is TRBV6-5 and J usage is TRBJ2-7; D perhaps matches TRBD1 (6 bases). The CDR3 spans 13 residues. V was cut by 2 bases and J by 3 bases, with 8 bases left in between. In germline, CDR1 is MNHEY, CDR2 SVGAGI.

This chain uses TRBV6-1 with TRBJ2-7; D remains ambiguous. The ends were cut back, 2 bases at V and 3 bases at J, with 8 bases in the middle. CDR1 and CDR2 (germline): MNHNS, SASEGT. The CDR3 is made up of 13 amino acids. The CDR3 bases are TGTGCCAGCAGTGAATTTACAGTCTACGAGCAGTACTTC. Amino acid sequence: CASSEFTVYEQYF.

The chain links TRBV6-5 to TRBJ1-4; 10 nucleotides line up with TRBD1. J lost 7 bases, V lost 6 bases, and 8 bases had no gene match. This CDR3 contains 15 residues. Germline V gene sequence: CDR1 MNHEY, CDR2 SVGAGI. The CDR3 loop is CASSRDRGGIEKLFF. Written as DNA, the CDR3 is TGTGCCAGCAGCAGGGACAGGGGCGGTATTGAAAAACTGTTTTTT.

This chain uses TRBV6-2 or TRBV6-3 with TRBJ1-5; possibly TRBD1 for D (5 bases). Trimming pared 4 bases from V and 5 bases from J, leaving 18 bases between. The germline V gene has CDR1 MNHEY and CDR2 SVGEGT. The CDR3 has 16 amino acids. CDR3 region: CASSSSLGVPYQPQHF. CDR3 coding DNA: TGTGCCAGCAGTTCGTCATTAGGGGTCCCCTATCAGCCCCAGCATTTT.